What follows are 23 T cell receptor beta chains derived from one specimen sequenced in a study of blood T cell repertoires in COVID-19. TCRdb keeps only in-frame clones here, not all; method: immunoSEQ multiplex PCR. Of about 220,000 clones listed, roughly 84% are singletons. The sequencing input was peripheral blood. These receptor sequences come from an elderly woman with acute or convalescent COVID-19.

The CDR3 is CASSLDGFGTDTQYF. The CDR3 DNA reads TGCGCCAGCAGCTTGGACGGGTTTGGCACAGATACGCAGTATTTT. This rearrangement joins TRBV5-1 to TRBJ2-3; D ambiguous. With 0 bases removed from V and 1 base from J, the gap between germline ends came to 9 bases. From germline, CDR1 is SGHRS and CDR2 YFSETQ. The CDR3 extends over 15 amino acids. Supplemented by reference TRBV5-1 and TRBJ2-3, the full variable domain reads KAGVTQTPRYLIKTRGQQVTLSCSPISGHRSVSWYQQTPGQGLQFLFEYFSETQRNKGNFPGRFSGRQFSNSRSEMNVSTLELGDSALYLCASSLDGFGTDTQYFGPGTRLTVL.

The genes are TRBV9 and TRBJ2-7, with 7 bases aligning to TRBD1. The CDR3 length is 15 residues. V lost 4 bases and J lost 0; bases outside the gene matches: 7. CDR1 SGDLS and CDR2 YYNGEE come from the germline V gene. The CDR3 DNA reads as TGTGCCAGCAGCCCGAGGACAGGTCTCTCCTACGAGCAGTACTTC. Amino acid sequence: CASSPRTGLSYEQYF.

This clone was picked up one time. The chain links TRBV27 to TRBJ2-7; D might be TRBD1 (6 bases). Trimming stripped 5 bases from V and 7 bases from J, with 15 bases between. The CDR3 has 13 residues. CDR1 is MNHEY and CDR2 is SMNVEV in the germline V gene (reference sequence). The CDR3 is CASSQTRGYEQYF. The CDR3 nucleotides read TGTGCCAGCAGTCAAACCAGGGGATATGAGCAGTACTTC.

This clone was found a few times. This chain connects TRBV5-6 to TRBJ1-5; unclear D gene. Germline V CDR1 and CDR2: SGHDT, YYEEEE. Trimming cost V 0 bases and J 7 bases, with 11 bases left between them. The CDR3 extends over 14 amino acids. The CDR3, as DNA: TGTGCCAGCAGCTTGGGACGGGATTTGCAGCCCCAGCATTTT. This gives the protein CASSLGRDLQPQHF.

CDR3 sequence: CASSAYSHTEAFF. The CDR3 DNA is TGTGCCAGCAGCGCCTACAGCCACACTGAAGCTTTCTTT. The chain links TRBV5-5 to TRBJ1-1; D unclear. This CDR3 region has 13 residues. V lost 4 bases, J lost 3 bases, and 10 bases lay in between. Germline V gene data show CDR1 as SGHKS and CDR2 as YYEKEE (reference sequence).

The chain employs TRBV6-1 and TRBJ1-3; 8 bases line up with TRBD1. The CDR3 consists of 15 residues. The trim removed 3 bases at V and 2 bases at J, leaving 3 bases unmatched. The germline gives CDR1 MNHNS, CDR2 SASEGT. This chain's CDR3 is CASSDWTGTGNTIYF. CDR3 in DNA: TGTGCCAGCAGTGATTGGACAGGGACTGGAAACACCATATATTTT.

This chain connects TRBV19 to TRBJ1-1; D unresolved. The CDR3 has 15 amino acids. Trimming took 6 bases from V and 4 from J, leaving 18 bases between them. From germline, CDR1 is LNHDA and CDR2 SQIVND (reference sequence). The CDR3 bases are TGTGCCAGTAGCGTGGCCCCTGCGGGATCCACTGAAGCTTTCTTT. Its protein product is CASSVAPAGSTEAFF.

The V and J genes are TRBV25-1 and TRBJ1-1; 8 bases fit TRBD1. The CDR3 contains 14 residues. The germline CDR1 and CDR2 sequences are MGHDK and SYGVNS. Trimming at V came to 4 bases and at J to 5 bases, leaving 6 bases not matched to a gene. The CDR3 nucleotides are TGTGCCAGCAGTGCTCAGGGGGCTTGGACTGAAGCTTTCTTT. It yields the protein CASSAQGAWTEAFF.

V is TRBV24-1 and J is TRBJ2-2; 8 bases line up with TRBD1. This CDR3 is 15 amino acids long. The trim removed 4 bases at V and 12 bases at J, leaving 12 bases unmatched. Germline V gives CDR1 KGHDR, CDR2 SFDVKD. The CDR3 is CATSDALRGQEKLFF. DNA for the CDR3: TGTGCCACCAGTGACGCTTTGCGGGGACAGGAGAAGCTGTTTTTT.

J is TRBJ1-2 and V is TRBV7-9; TRBD1 matches 10 bases. Germline V gives CDR1 SEHNR, CDR2 FQNEAQ (reference sequence). The CDR3 extends over 15 amino acids. J gave up 4 bases and V 5 bases, and 7 bases lay outside the gene matches. The CDR3 DNA follows: TGTGCCAGCAGCCCCGGACAGGGGGATATCTATGGCTACACCTTC. Amino acids: CASSPGQGDIYGYTF.

This clone occurred a few times. V usage is TRBV2 and J usage is TRBJ1-5; 7 positions agree with TRBD1. The germline CDR1 and CDR2 sequences are SNHLY and FYNNEI. The CDR3 length is 14 residues. Trimming took 5 bases from V and 7 from J; bases not matched to a gene: 8. This chain's CDR3 is CASSPTGSAQPQHF. The CDR3 coding sequence is TGTGCCAGCAGTCCGACAGGGTCCGCCCAGCCCCAGCATTTT.

V and J are TRBV9 and TRBJ2-5; TRBD2 matches 11 bases. J gave up 1 base and V 0 bases, and 5 bases lay outside the gene matches. The CDR3 covers 17 residues. CDR1 is SGDLS and CDR2 is YYNGEE in the germline V gene. CDR3 sequence: CASSVGASGGFQETQYF. DNA of the CDR3: TGTGCCAGCAGCGTAGGCGCTAGCGGGGGGTTCCAAGAGACCCAGTACTTC.

V usage is TRBV3-1 (or the pseudogene TRBV3-2) and J usage is TRBJ2-5; 12 bases are shared with TRBD2. Germline V gene lookup returns CDR1 LGHDT and CDR2 YNNKEL (reference sequence). V trimming: 0 bases; J trimming: 4 bases; junction bases outside the gene matches: 6. The CDR3 extends over 17 amino acids. The CDR3 coding sequence is TGTGCCAGCAGCCAAGATCTGGCTAGCGGGGGGGGAGAGACCCAGTACTTC. Translating gives CASSQDLASGGGETQYF.

V is TRBV4-3 and J is TRBJ2-2; 9 nucleotides line up with TRBD2. With V trimmed by 0 bases and J by 5 bases, 10 bases remained unmatched. From germline, CDR1 is LGHNA and CDR2 YSLEER. This CDR3 has 18 residues. CDR3 region: CASSQDGSSGGFTGELFF. The CDR3 nucleotides are TGCGCCAGCAGCCAAGATGGTAGTAGCGGGGGTTTTACCGGGGAGCTGTTTTTT.

The chain links TRBV5-4 to TRBJ1-2, with TRBD1 matching 11 bases. V lost 4 bases and J lost 8; bases outside the gene matches: 7. This CDR3 is 14 amino acids long. Germline CDR1 is SGHNT and CDR2 is YYREEE (reference sequence). CDR3 bases: TGTGCCAGCAGCGATAGGACAGGGGGCGGAGGCTACACCTTC. It codes for CASSDRTGGGGYTF.

The chain joins TRBV7-9 to TRBJ1-3; TRBD1 matches at 7 bases. J lost 0 bases, V lost 5 bases, and 10 bases had no gene match. CDR3 length equals 17 residues. The V gene's germline CDR1 is SEHNR and CDR2 FQNEAQ (reference sequence). CDR3 sequence (DNA): TGTGCCAGCAGCCCTAGGGGGCTGGGAGTCTCTGGAAACACCATATATTTT. This translates into CASSPRGLGVSGNTIYF.

The rearrangement links TRBV5-1 to TRBJ1-1; 10 positions match TRBD1. The CDR3 contains 17 residues. The trim removed 0 bases at V and 1 base at J, leaving 6 bases unmatched. The germline gives CDR1 SGHRS, CDR2 YFSETQ. CDR3 in amino acids: CASSLVVTGGPNTEAFF. The CDR3 DNA follows: TGCGCCAGCAGCTTGGTAGTGACAGGGGGCCCGAACACTGAAGCTTTCTTT.

The chain carries TRBV28 and TRBJ1-2; TRBD1 agrees at 9 bases. This CDR3 is built from 12 residues. The V segment lost 3 bases and the J segment 7 bases; nucleotides outside the gene matches: 0. Germline-derived CDR1 and CDR2 are MDHEN and SYDVKM. CDR3 DNA: TGTGCCAGCAGTTTGGGACAGGGTGGCTACACCTTC. Translation: CASSLGQGGYTF.

The rearrangement joins TRBV29-1 to TRBJ1-5; no clear D. Per the germline V gene, CDR1 is SQVTM and CDR2 is ANQGSEA. The CDR3 sequence is 13 residues long. V lost 4 bases and J 6 bases, leaving 13 bases between the germline ends. The CDR3 is CSVASADLQPQHF. The DNA of the CDR3 is TGCAGCGTTGCCTCGGCGGATCTTCAGCCCCAGCATTTT.

The table lists this clone with a few counts. V usage is TRBV5-4 and J usage is TRBJ2-2, with D possibly TRBD2 on 5 matching bases. This CDR3 is built from 16 residues. Germline V gene sequence: CDR1 SGHNT, CDR2 YYREEE (reference sequence). V lost 1 base and J lost 0, with 10 bases in between. DNA for the CDR3: TGTGCCAGCAGCTTGTTAGAGGGTACGAACACCGGGGAGCTGTTTTTT. Its translation is CASSLLEGTNTGELFF. The entire variable domain, with the rest obtained from reference TRBV5-4 and TRBJ2-2, is as follows: ETGVTQSPTHLIKTRGQQVTLRCSSQSGHNTVSWYQQALGQGPQFIFQYYREEENGRGNFPPRFSGLQFPNYSSELNVNALELDDSALYLCASSLLEGTNTGELFFGEGSRLTVL.

The chain employs TRBV3-1 (or the pseudogene TRBV3-2) and TRBJ1-2, with 9 bases aligning to TRBD1. The CDR3 spans 12 residues. With 7 bases clipped from V and 7 bases from J, the junction kept 4 bases outside the gene matches. The germline CDR1 and CDR2 sequences are LGHDT and YNNKEL (reference sequence). The CDR3 sequence is CASNTGGVGYTF. For the CDR3, the DNA is TGTGCCAGCAATACAGGGGGCGTTGGCTACACCTTC.

Written as DNA, the CDR3 is TGTGCCAGCAGCAAAGGAGACAGGGGGAAGGACACCGGGGAGCTGTTTTTT. This translates into CASSKGDRGKDTGELFF. This rearrangement joins TRBV21-1 to TRBJ2-2; TRBD1 is taken as the D call from the table, unchecked against the DNA. TRBV21-1 is a known pseudogene. The CDR3 consists of 17 residues.

The J gene is TRBJ1-1, the V gene TRBV29-1; 7 bases agree with TRBD1. V was clipped by 7 bases and J by 1 base; unmatched bases: 9. The CDR3 length is 14 residues. Germline loops: CDR1 SQVTM, CDR2 ANQGSEA. This chain's CDR3 is CSAKTGTSNTEAFF. CDR3 nucleotides: TGCAGCGCCAAGACAGGGACTTCGAACACTGAAGCTTTCTTT.